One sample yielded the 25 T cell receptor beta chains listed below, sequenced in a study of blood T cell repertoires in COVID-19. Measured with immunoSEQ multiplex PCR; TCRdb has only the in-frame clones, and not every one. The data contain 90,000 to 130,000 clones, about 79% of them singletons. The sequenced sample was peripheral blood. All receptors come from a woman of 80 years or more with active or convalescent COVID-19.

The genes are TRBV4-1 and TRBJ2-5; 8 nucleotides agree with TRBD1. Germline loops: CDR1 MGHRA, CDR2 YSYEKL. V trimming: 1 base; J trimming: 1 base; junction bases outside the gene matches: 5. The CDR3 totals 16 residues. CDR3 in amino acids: CASSQGSRGPQETQYF. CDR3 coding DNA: TGCGCCAGCAGCCAAGGGTCCAGGGGGCCCCAAGAGACCCAGTACTTC.

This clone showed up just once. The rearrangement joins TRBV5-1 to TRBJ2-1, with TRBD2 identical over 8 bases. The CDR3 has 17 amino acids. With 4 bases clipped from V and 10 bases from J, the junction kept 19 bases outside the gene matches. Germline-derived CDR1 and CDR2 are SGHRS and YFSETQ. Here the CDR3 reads CASSPSGTRIGGREQFF. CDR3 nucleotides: TGCGCCAGCAGCCCTTCCGGGACTAGAATCGGGGGGAGAGAGCAGTTCTTC.

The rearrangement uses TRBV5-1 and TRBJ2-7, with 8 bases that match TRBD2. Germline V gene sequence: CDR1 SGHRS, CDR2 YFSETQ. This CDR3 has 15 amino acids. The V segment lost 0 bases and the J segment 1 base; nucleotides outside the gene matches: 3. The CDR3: CASSLVSSGSYEQYF. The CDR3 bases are TGCGCCAGCAGCTTGGTGTCTAGCGGGTCCTACGAGCAGTACTTC.

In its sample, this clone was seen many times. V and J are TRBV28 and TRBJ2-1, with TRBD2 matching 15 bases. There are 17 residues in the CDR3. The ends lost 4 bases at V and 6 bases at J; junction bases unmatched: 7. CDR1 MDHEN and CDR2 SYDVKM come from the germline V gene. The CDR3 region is CASSSPRTSGGVNEQFF. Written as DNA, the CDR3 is TGTGCCAGCAGTTCACCTCGGACTAGCGGGGGGGTCAATGAGCAGTTCTTC.

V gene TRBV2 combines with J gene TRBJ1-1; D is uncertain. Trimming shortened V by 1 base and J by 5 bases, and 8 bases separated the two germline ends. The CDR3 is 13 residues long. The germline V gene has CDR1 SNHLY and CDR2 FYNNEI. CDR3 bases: TGTGCCAGCAGTGAAGGAACAAGTACTGAAGCTTTCTTT. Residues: CASSEGTSTEAFF.

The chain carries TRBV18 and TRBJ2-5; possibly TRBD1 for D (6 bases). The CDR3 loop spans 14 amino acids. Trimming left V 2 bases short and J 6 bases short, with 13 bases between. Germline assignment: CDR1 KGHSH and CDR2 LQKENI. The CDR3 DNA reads TGTGCCAGCTCACCATTACGGGGACAAAAGACCCAGTACTTC. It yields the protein CASSPLRGQKTQYF.

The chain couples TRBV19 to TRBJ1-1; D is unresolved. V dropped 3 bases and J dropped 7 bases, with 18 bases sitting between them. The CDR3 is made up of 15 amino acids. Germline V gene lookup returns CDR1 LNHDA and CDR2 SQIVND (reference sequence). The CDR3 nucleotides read TGTGCCAGTAGTATGCGGGGAGGGCGGTCTTATGAAGCTTTCTTT. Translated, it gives CASSMRGGRSYEAFF.

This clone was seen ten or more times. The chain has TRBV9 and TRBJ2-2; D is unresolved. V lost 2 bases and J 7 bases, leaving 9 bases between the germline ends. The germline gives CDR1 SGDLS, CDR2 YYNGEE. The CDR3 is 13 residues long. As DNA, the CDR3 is TGTGCCAGCAGCGTTAATTCCGGCGGGGAGCTGTTTTTT. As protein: CASSVNSGGELFF.

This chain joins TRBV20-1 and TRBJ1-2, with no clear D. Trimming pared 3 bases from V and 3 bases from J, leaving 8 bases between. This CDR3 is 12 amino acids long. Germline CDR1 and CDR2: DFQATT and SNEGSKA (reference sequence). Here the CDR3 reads CSASVRDYGYTF. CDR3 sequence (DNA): TGCAGTGCTAGTGTCCGAGACTATGGCTACACCTTC.

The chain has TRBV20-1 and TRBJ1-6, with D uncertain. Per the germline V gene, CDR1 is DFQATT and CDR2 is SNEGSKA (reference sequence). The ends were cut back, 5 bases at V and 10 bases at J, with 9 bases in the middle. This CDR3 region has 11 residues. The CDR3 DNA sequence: TGCAGTGCTGGGAGGGAGTCACCCCTCCACTTT. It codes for CSAGRESPLHF.

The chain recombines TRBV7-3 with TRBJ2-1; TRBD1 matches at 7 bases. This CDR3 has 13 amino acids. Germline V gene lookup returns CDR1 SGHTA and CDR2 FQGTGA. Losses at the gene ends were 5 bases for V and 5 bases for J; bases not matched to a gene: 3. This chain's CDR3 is CASSDTGDNEQFF. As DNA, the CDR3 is TGTGCCAGCAGCGACACAGGGGACAATGAGCAGTTCTTC. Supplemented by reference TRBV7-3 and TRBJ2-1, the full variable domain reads GAGVSQTPSNKVTEKGKYVELRCDPISGHTALYWYRQSLGQGPEFLIYFQGTGAADDSGLPNDRFFAVRPEGSVSTLKIQRTERGDSAVYLCASSDTGDNEQFFGPGTRLTVL.

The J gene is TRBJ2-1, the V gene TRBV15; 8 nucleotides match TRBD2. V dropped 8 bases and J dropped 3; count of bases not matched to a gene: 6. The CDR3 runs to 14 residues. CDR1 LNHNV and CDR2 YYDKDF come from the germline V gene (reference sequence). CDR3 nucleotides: TGTGCCACCTTACCGGGGGGGCACTACAATGAGCAGTTCTTC. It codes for CATLPGGHYNEQFF. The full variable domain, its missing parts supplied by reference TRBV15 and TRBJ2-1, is DAMVIQNPRYQVTQFGKPVTLSCSQTLNHNVMYWYQQKSSQAPKLLFHYYDKDFNNEADTPDNFQSRRPNTSFCFLDIRSPGLGDTAMYLCATLPGGHYNEQFFGPGTRLTVL.

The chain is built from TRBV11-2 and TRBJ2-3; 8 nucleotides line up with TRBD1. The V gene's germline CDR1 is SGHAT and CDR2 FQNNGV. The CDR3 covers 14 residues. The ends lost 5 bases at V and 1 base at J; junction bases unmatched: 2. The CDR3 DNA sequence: TGTGCCAGCAGCCGCAGGGGGCGCACAGATACGCAGTATTTT. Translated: CASSRRGRTDTQYF. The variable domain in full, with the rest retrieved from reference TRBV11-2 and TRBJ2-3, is EAGVAQSPRYKIIEKRQSVAFWCNPISGHATLYWYQQILGQGPKLLIQFQNNGVVDDSQLPKDRFSAERLKGVDSTLKIQPAKLEDSAVYLCASSRRGRTDTQYFGPGTRLTVL.

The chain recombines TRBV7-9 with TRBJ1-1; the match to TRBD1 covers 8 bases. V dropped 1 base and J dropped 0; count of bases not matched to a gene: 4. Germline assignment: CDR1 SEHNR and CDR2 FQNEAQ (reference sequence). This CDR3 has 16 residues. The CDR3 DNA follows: TGTGCCAGCAGCTTAGGTACAGGGGGTTTGAACACTGAAGCTTTCTTT. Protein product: CASSLGTGGLNTEAFF.

The CDR3 is CASSLASGLVRFF. CDR3 sequence (DNA): TGTGCCAGCAGCTTAGCTTCGGGACTAGTTAGGTTCTTC. V is TRBV7-2 and J is TRBJ2-1; 8 positions match TRBD2. The CDR3 has 13 amino acids. V shed 0 bases, J shed 15 bases, and the junction held 7 bases outside the gene matches. Germline V CDR1 and CDR2: SGHTA, FQGNSA.

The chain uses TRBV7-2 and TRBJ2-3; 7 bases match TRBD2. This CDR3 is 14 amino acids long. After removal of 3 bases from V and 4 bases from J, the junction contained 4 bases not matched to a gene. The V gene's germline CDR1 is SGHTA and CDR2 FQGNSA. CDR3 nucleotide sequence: TGTGCCAGCAGCTTCGTGGGAGGGTCAGATACGCAGTATTTT. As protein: CASSFVGGSDTQYF.

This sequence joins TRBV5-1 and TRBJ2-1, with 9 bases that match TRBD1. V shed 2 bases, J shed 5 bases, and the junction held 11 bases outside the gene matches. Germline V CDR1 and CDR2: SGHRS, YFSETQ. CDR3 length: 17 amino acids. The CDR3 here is CASSFLPPGQGDNEQFF. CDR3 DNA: TGCGCCAGCAGCTTTCTACCCCCGGGACAGGGAGACAATGAGCAGTTCTTC.

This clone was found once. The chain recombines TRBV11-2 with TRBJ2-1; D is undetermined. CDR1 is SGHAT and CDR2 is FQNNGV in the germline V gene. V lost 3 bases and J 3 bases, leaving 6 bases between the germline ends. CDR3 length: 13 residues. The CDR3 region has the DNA TGTGCCAGCAGCTTTACAATCTACAATGAGCAGTTCTTC. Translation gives CASSFTIYNEQFF.

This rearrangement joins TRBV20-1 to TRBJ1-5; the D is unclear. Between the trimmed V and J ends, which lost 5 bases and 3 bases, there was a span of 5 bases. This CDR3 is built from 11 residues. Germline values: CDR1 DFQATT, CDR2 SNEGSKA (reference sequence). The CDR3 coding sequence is TGCAGTGCTGGCAACAATCAGCCCCAGCATTTT. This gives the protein CSAGNNQPQHF.

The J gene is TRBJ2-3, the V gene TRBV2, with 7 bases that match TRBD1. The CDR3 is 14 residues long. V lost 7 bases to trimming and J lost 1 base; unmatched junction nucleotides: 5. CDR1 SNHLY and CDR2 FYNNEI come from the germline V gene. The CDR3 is CASNDQGGTDTQYF. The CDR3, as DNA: TGTGCCAGCAACGATCAGGGGGGCACAGATACGCAGTATTTT. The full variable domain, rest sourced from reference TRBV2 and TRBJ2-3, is EPEVTQTPSHQVTQMGQEVILRCVPISNHLYFYWYRQILGQKVEFLVSFYNNEISEKSEIFDDQFSVERPDGSNFTLKIRSTKLEDSAMYFCASNDQGGTDTQYFGPGTRLTVL.

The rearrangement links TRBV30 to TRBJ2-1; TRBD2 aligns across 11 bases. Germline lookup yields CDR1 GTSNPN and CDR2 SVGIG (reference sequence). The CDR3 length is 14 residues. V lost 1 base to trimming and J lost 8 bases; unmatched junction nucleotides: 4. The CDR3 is CAWSELAGAYEQFF. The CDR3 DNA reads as TGTGCCTGGAGTGAACTAGCGGGGGCCTATGAGCAGTTCTTC.

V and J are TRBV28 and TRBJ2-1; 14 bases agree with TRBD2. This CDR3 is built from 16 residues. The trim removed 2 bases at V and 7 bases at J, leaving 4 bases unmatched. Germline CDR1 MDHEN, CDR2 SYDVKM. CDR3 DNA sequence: TGTGCCAGCAGTTTAGTGGGACTAGCGGGGGAGAATGAGCAGTTCTTC. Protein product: CASSLVGLAGENEQFF.

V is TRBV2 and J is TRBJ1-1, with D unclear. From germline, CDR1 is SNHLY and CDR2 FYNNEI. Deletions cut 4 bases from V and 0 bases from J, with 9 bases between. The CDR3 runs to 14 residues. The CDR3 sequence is CASSVREMNTEAFF. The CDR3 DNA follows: TGTGCCAGCAGTGTAAGGGAGATGAACACTGAAGCTTTCTTT.

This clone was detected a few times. The CDR3: CASYGQGAETQYF. The CDR3 DNA is TGTGCCAGCTACGGACAGGGGGCAGAGACCCAGTACTTC. The chain uses TRBV28 and TRBJ2-5; 11 bases align to TRBD1. The CDR3 consists of 13 residues. The junction had 3 bases not matched to a gene; V was cut back by 8 bases and J by 4 bases. Germline CDR1 MDHEN, CDR2 SYDVKM.

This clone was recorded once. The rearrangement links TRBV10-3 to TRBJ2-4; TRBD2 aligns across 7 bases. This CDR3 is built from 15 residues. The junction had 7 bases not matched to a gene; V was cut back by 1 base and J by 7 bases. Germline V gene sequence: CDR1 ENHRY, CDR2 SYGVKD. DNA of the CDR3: TGTGCCATCAGTGAGTGGGAGGGAGAAAGGAACATTCAGTACTTC. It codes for CAISEWEGERNIQYF.